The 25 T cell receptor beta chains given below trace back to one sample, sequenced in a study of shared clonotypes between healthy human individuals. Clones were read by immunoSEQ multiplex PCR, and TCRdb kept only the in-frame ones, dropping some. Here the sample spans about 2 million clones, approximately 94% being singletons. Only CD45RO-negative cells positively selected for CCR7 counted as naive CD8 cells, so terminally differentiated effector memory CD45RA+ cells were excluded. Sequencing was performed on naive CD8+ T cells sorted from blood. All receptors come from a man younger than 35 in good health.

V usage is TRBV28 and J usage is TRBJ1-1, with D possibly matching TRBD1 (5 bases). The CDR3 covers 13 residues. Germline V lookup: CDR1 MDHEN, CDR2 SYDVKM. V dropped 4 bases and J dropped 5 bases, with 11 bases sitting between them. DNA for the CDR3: TGTGCCAGCAGTTGGGGGTTTTGGACTGAAGCTTTCTTT. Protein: CASSWGFWTEAFF.

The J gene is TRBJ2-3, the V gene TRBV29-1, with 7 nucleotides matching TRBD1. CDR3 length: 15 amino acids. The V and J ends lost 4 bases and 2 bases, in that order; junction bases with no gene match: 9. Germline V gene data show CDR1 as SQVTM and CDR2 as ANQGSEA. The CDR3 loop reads CSVGGGGILTDTQYF. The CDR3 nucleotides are TGCAGCGTTGGAGGGGGCGGTATCCTCACAGATACGCAGTATTTT.

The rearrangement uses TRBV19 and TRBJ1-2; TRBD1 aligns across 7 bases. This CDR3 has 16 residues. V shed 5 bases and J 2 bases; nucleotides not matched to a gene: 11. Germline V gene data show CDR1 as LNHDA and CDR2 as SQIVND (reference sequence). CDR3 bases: TGTGCCAGTAGTGCTCTAGACAGGGCTTCGAACTATGGCTACACCTTC. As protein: CASSALDRASNYGYTF.

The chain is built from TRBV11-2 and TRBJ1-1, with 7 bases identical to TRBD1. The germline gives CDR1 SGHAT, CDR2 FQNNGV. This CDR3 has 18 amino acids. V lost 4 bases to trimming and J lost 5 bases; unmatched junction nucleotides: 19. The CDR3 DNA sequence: TGTGCCAGCAGCTCACAGTTAGACCCCGGGACAGATGGGACTGAAGCTTTCTTT. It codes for CASSSQLDPGTDGTEAFF.

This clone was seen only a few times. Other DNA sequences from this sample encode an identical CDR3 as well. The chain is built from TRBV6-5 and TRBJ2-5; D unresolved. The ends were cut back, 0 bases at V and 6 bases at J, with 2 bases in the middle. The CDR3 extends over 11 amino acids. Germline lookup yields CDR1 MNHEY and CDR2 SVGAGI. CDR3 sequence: CASSYSQTQYF. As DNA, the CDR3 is TGTGCCAGCAGTTACTCGCAGACCCAGTACTTC.

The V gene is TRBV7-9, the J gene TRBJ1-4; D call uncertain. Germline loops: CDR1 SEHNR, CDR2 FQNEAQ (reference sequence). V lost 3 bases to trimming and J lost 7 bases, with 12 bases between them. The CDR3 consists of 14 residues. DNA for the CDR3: TGTGCCAGCAGCTTGGAGGGAATCGGTGAAAAACTGTTTTTT. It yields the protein CASSLEGIGEKLFF.

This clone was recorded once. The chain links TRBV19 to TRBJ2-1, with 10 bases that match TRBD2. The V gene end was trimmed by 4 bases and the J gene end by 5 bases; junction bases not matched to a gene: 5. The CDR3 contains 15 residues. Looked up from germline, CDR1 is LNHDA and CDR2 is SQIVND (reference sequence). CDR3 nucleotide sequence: TGTGCCAGTAGTACTCTAGCGGGAGCTCACAATGAGCAGTTCTTC. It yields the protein CASSTLAGAHNEQFF.

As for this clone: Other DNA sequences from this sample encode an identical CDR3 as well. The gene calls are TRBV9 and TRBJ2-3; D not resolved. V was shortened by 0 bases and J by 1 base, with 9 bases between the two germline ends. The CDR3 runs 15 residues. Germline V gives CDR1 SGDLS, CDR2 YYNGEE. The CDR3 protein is CASSVDGVGTDTQYF. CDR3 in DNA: TGTGCCAGCAGCGTAGACGGAGTCGGCACAGATACGCAGTATTTT. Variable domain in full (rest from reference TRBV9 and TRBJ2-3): DSGVTQTPKHLITATGQRVTLRCSPRSGDLSVYWYQQSLDQGLQFLIQYYNGEERAKGNILERFSAQQFPDLHSELNLSSLELGDSALYFCASSVDGVGTDTQYFGPGTRLTVL.

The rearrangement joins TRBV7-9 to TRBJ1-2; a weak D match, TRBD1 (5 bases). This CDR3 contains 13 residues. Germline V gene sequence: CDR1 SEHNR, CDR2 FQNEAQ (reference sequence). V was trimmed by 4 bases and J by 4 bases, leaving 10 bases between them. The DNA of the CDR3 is TGTGCCAGCAGCTCCGACAGCCTCTATGGCTACACCTTC. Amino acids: CASSSDSLYGYTF.

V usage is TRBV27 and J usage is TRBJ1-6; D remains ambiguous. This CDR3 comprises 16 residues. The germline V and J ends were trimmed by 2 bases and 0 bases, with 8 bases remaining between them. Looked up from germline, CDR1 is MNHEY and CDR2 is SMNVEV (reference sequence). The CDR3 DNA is TGTGCCAGCAGTTTAGGAGTTTTCTCCTATAATTCACCCCTCCACTTT. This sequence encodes CASSLGVFSYNSPLHF.

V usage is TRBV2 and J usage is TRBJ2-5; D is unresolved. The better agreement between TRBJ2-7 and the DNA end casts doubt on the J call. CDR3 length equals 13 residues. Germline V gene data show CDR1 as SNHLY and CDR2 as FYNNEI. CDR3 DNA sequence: TGTGCCAGCAGTGAACACGGGCCCTACGAGCAGTACTTC. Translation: CASSEHGPYEQYF.

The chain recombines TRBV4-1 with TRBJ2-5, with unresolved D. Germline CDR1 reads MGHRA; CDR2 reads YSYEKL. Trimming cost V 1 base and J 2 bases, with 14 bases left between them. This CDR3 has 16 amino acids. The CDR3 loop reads CASSQALALGQETQYF. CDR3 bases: TGCGCCAGCAGCCAAGCATTGGCTCTAGGGCAAGAGACCCAGTACTTC.

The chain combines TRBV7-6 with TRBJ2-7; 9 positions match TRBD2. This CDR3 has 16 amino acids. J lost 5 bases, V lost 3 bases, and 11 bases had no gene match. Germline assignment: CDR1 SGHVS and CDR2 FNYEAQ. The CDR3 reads CASSLERGLAVHEQYF. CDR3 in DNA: TGTGCCAGCAGCTTGGAGAGGGGACTAGCTGTCCACGAGCAGTACTTC.

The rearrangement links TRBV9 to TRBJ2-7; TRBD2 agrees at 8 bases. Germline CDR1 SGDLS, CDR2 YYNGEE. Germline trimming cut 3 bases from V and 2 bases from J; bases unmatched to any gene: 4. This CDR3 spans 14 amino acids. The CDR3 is CASSASGGPYEQYF. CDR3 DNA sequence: TGTGCCAGCAGCGCCTCGGGGGGGCCCTACGAGCAGTACTTC.

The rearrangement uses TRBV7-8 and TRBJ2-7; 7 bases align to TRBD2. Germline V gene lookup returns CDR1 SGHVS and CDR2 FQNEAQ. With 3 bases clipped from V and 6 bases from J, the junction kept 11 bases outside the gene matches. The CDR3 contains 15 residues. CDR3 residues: CASSLGAGIPFEQYF. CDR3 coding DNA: TGTGCCAGCAGCTTGGGAGCGGGGATCCCCTTCGAGCAGTACTTC.

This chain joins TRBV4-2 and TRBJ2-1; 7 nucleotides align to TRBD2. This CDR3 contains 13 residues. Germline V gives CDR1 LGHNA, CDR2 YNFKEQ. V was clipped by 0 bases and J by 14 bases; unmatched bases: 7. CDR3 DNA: TGTGCCAGCAGCCAAGACGACCGGCTAGCGGAGTTCTTC. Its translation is CASSQDDRLAEFF.

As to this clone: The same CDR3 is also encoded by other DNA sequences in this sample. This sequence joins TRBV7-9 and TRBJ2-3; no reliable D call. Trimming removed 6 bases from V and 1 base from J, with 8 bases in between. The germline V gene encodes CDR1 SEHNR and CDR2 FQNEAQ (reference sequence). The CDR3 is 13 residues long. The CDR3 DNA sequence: TGTGCCAGCAGGAGAGGTGGCACAGATACGCAGTATTTT. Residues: CASRRGGTDTQYF.

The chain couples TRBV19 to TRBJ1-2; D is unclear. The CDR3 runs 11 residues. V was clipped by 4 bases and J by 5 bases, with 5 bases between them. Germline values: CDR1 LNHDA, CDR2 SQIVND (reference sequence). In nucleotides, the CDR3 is TGTGCCAGTAGTAGGGGATATGGCTACACCTTC. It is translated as CASSRGYGYTF.

CDR3 residues: CASSQTRGGGNEQFF. For the CDR3, the DNA is TGCGCCAGCAGCCAGACTCGCGGGGGCGGCAATGAGCAGTTCTTC. V gene TRBV4-1 combines with J gene TRBJ2-1; a weak D match, TRBD2 (7 bases). The CDR3 is made up of 15 amino acids. Trimming shortened V by 3 bases and J by 6 bases, and 15 bases separated the two germline ends. Per the germline V gene, CDR1 is MGHRA and CDR2 is YSYEKL.

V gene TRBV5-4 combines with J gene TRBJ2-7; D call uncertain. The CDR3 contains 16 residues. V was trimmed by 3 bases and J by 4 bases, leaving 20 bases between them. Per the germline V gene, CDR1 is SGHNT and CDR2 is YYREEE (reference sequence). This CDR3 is CASSWNNPGSKYEQYF. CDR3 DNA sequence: TGTGCCAGCAGCTGGAACAACCCCGGGTCGAAATACGAGCAGTACTTC. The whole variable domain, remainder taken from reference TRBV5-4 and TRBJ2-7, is ETGVTQSPTHLIKTRGQQVTLRCSSQSGHNTVSWYQQALGQGPQFIFQYYREEENGRGNFPPRFSGLQFPNYSSELNVNALELDDSALYLCASSWNNPGSKYEQYFGPGTRLTVT.

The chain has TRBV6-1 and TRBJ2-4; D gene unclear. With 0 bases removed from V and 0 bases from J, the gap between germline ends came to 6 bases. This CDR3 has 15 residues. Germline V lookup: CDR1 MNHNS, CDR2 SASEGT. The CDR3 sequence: CASSEAQLAKNIQYF. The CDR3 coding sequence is TGTGCCAGCAGTGAAGCACAGCTAGCCAAAAACATTCAGTACTTC.

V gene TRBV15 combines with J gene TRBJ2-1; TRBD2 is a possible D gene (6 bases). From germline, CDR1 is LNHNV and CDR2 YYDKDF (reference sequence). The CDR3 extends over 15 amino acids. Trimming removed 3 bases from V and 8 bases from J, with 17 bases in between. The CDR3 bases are TGTGCCACCAGCAGGTTCGGGAGCCCCATGGATGAGCAGTTCTTC. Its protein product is CATSRFGSPMDEQFF.

The CDR3 DNA sequence: TGTGCCAGCAGTGTTCAGGGTTGGGAGACCCAGTACTTC. Protein sequence: CASSVQGWETQYF. The chain combines TRBV27 with TRBJ2-5, with TRBD1 as a possible D gene (5 bases). Trimming removed 5 bases from V and 5 bases from J, with 12 bases in between. CDR1 MNHEY and CDR2 SMNVEV come from the germline V gene (reference sequence). The CDR3 extends over 13 amino acids.

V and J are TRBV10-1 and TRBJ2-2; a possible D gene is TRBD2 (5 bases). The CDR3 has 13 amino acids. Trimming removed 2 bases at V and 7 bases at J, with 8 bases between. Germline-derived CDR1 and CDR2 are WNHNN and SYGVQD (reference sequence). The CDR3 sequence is CASSEAGGGELFF. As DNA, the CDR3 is TGCGCCAGCAGTGAGGCAGGAGGCGGGGAGCTGTTTTTT.

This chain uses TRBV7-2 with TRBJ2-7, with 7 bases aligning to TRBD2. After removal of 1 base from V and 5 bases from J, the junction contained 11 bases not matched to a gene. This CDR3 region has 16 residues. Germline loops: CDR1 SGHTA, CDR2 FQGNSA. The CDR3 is CASSLVLAGEAHEQYF. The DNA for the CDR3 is TGTGCCAGCAGCTTAGTATTAGCGGGTGAAGCCCACGAGCAGTACTTC.